The source of this TCR beta chain is a study of early T cells in non-severe SARS-CoV-2 infection. On the study more broadly: Whole-blood bulk RNA, unsorted, was sequenced, and chains were unpaired. Study outcomes and limitations: VDJdb matches were skewed toward anti-spike CD8 T cell responses.

This clonotype showed up many times. Its cognate antigen is unknown. Each cDNA molecule carried a unique molecular identifier. Via MiXCR, TCRdb re-called the 5' RACE reads, giving one row per CDR3 protein. The table includes tens of thousands of distinct CDR3 sequences, about 8.9% detected once. Between the trimmed V and J ends, which lost 4 bases and 4 bases, there was a span of 15 bases. CDR3 length: 15 amino acids. CDR1 is SGHRS, CDR2 YFSETQ, per germline. This sequence originates from an adult who was a healthcare worker with PCR-confirmed SARS-CoV-2 infection or an uninfected control (not recorded which). Specimen: whole blood. The chain combines TRBV5-1 with TRBJ2-1, with D possibly TRBD1 on 7 matching bases. The CDR3 protein is CASSLEGQRYNEQFF. The CDR3 DNA sequence: TGCGCCAGCAGCCTGGAGGGACAGAGATACAATGAGCAGTTCTTC.